These 17 T cell receptor beta chains came from one sample sequenced in a study of post-analysis software for immune sequencing data. Points from the study as a whole: Controls showed lower frequencies than patients for roughly five TRBV segments, and TRBV5-6, TRBV5-1 and TRBV20-1 were among these.

Their cognate antigens are unknown. Built from TCR beta cDNA, the libraries had unique molecular identifiers in them. Each CDR3 protein gets one entry after TCRdb re-called the PCR reads with MiXCR. The table lists about 260,000 distinct CDR3 sequences, roughly a third of them singletons. Input material: blood. The source is a girl aged 10 to 17 with multiple sclerosis.

This clonotype is a singleton in its sample. The chain joins TRBV4-1 to TRBJ2-3; tentatively, D is TRBD2 (5 bases). Per the germline V gene, CDR1 is MGHRA and CDR2 is YSYEKL. Trimming shortened V by 2 bases and J by 2 bases, and 11 bases separated the two germline ends. The length of the CDR3 is 15 residues. The CDR3 loop is CASSQPPGNTDTQYF. CDR3 bases: TGCGCCAGCAGCCAACCACCCGGGAACACAGATACGCAGTATTTT.

This clonotype was found many times. The chain employs TRBV7-3 and TRBJ2-1, with a tentative D call TRBD2 (6 bases). Germline V gene sequence: CDR1 SGHTA, CDR2 FQGTGA. There are 14 residues in the CDR3. With 9 bases removed from V and 5 bases from J, the gap between germline ends came to 17 bases. CDR3 nucleotide sequence: TGTGCCAGTAAAACCTCGGCGGGGAACAATGAGCAGTTCTTC. As protein: CASKTSAGNNEQFF.

The count of this clonotype is one. The rearrangement links TRBV20-1 to TRBJ2-2; 8 bases align to TRBD1. Per germline, CDR1 DFQATT and CDR2 SNEGSKA (reference sequence). V lost 5 bases and J lost 0; bases outside the gene matches: 5. CDR3 size: 15 residues. The CDR3 spells CSAGDRRTNTGELFF. CDR3 coding DNA: TGCAGTGCTGGGGACAGGCGCACGAACACCGGGGAGCTGTTTTTT.

This clonotype was counted at least ten times. The chain couples TRBV12-3 or TRBV12-4 to TRBJ1-1; maybe TRBD1 (6 bases). The CDR3 has 15 residues. Deletions cut 1 base from V and 4 bases from J, with 13 bases between. The CDR3 DNA follows: TGTGCCAGCAGTTTAGAGCCGGGGGCGCGCACTGAAGCTTTCTTT. Amino acids: CASSLEPGARTEAFF.

The chain recombines TRBV2 with TRBJ2-1, with 9 bases that match TRBD2. Germline V gives CDR1 SNHLY, CDR2 FYNNEI. With V trimmed by 6 bases and J by 1 base, 4 bases remained unmatched. This CDR3 is 15 amino acids long. CDR3 amino acids: CASSGLAPSYNEQFF. CDR3 coding DNA: TGTGCCAGCAGCGGACTAGCGCCTTCCTACAATGAGCAGTTCTTC.

Worth noting for this clonotype: A much larger clone lies a single base off, so this may be a read error. The chain joins TRBV7-2 to TRBJ2-3, with 7 bases that match TRBD2. Per germline, CDR1 SGHTA and CDR2 FQGNSA. CDR3 length equals 15 residues. V was clipped by 5 bases and J by 1 base; unmatched bases: 6. The CDR3 DNA reads TGTGCCAGCAGCCCGGGGGGTATTGGCACAGATACGCAGTATTTT. It codes for CASSPGGIGTDTQYF.

This clonotype was observed a handful of times. It may be a read error: a sequence one base away is much more abundant. The rearrangement uses TRBV6-5 and TRBJ1-2, with D possibly TRBD1 on 5 matching bases. The germline V gene encodes CDR1 MNHEY and CDR2 SVGAGI. This CDR3 spans 13 amino acids. The V end was cut by 2 bases, the J end by 7 bases, with 11 bases between. As DNA, the CDR3 is TGTGCCAGCAGTTACGGGACCGGTGGTGGCTACACCTTC. Amino acid sequence: CASSYGTGGGYTF.

This clonotype was picked up many times. The chain couples TRBV5-1 to TRBJ2-1; D is possibly TRBD1 (5 bases). This CDR3 contains 13 residues. The germline V and J ends were trimmed by 7 bases and 2 bases, with 10 bases remaining between them. Looked up from germline, CDR1 is SGHRS and CDR2 is YFSETQ. CDR3 protein: CASQGLAYNEQFF. The CDR3 DNA follows: TGCGCCAGCCAGGGTCTGGCCTACAATGAGCAGTTCTTC.

Worth noting for this clonotype: This may be a read error, as it is one base from a much larger clone. The J gene is TRBJ2-4, the V gene TRBV6-2 or TRBV6-3; tentatively, D is TRBD2 (5 bases). Matching the DNA end better, TRBJ2-5 makes the J call doubtful. The germline CDR1 and CDR2 sequences are MNHEY and SVGEGT. CDR3 length equals 14 residues. This chain's CDR3 is CASSHQTTKETQYF. For the CDR3, the DNA is TGTGCCAGCAGTCACCAGACTACTAAAGAGACCCAGTACTTC.

This clonotype was seen many times. This chain connects TRBV20-1 to TRBJ2-1; 7 bases line up with TRBD1. J lost 0 bases, V lost 2 bases, and 7 bases had no gene match. Germline loops: CDR1 DFQATT, CDR2 SNEGSKA (reference sequence). The CDR3 totals 16 residues. CDR3 protein: CSARMKGAASYNEQFF. Here the CDR3 DNA reads TGCAGTGCTAGAATGAAGGGGGCTGCCTCCTACAATGAGCAGTTCTTC.

This clonotype was picked up a small number of times. V and J are TRBV4-1 and TRBJ2-2; tentatively, D is TRBD1 (6 bases). Between the trimmed V and J ends, which lost 0 bases and 5 bases, there was a span of 10 bases. The CDR3 length is 15 residues. The germline CDR1 and CDR2 sequences are MGHRA and YSYEKL. The CDR3 region has the DNA TGCGCCAGCAGCCAAGAGCCTACAGGGACCGGGGAGCTGTTTTTT. Translated: CASSQEPTGTGELFF.

This clonotype was observed at least ten times. The rearrangement joins TRBV6-6 to TRBJ1-2, with D possibly TRBD1 on 6 matching bases. The CDR3 has 18 amino acids. V was trimmed by 2 bases and J by 2 bases, leaving 21 bases between them. CDR1 is MNHNY and CDR2 is SVGAGI in the germline V gene (reference sequence). In DNA, the CDR3 is TGTGCCAGCAGTTACCCCCAGAGTACAGGGACGGCCAACTATGGCTACACCTTC. Its translation: CASSYPQSTGTANYGYTF.

The DNA for the CDR3 is TGCGCCAGCAGCTCCCTAGCGGGGACCGCCTCCTACGAGCAGTACTTC. Protein sequence: CASSSLAGTASYEQYF. V usage is TRBV5-1 and J usage is TRBJ2-7; 9 bases match TRBD2. Germline loops: CDR1 SGHRS, CDR2 YFSETQ. The trim removed 3 bases at V and 0 bases at J, leaving 7 bases unmatched. This CDR3 region has 16 residues.

The chain joins TRBV20-1 to TRBJ2-7; 7 nucleotides agree with TRBD2. Germline CDR1 DFQATT, CDR2 SNEGSKA (reference sequence). The CDR3 spans 13 residues. Trimming took 3 bases from V and 3 from J; bases not matched to a gene: 5. The CDR3 sequence is CSASLVAGYEQYF. CDR3 nucleotides: TGCAGTGCTAGTCTGGTAGCGGGCTACGAGCAGTACTTC.

This clonotype was seen at least ten times. The chain has TRBV12-3 or TRBV12-4 and TRBJ2-5, with TRBD1 matching over 10 bases. V lost 4 bases, J lost 4 bases, and 6 bases stayed unmatched. This CDR3 spans 15 amino acids. The CDR3 DNA reads as TGTGCCAGCAGTTCCCCGACAGGGGGCTCAGAGACCCAGTACTTC. It specifies CASSSPTGGSETQYF.

This clonotype was found many times. The gene calls are TRBV7-3 and TRBJ2-1, with TRBD2 matching over 11 bases. Germline V CDR1 and CDR2: SGHTA, FQGTGA. This CDR3 comprises 16 residues. J gave up 6 bases and V 5 bases, and 9 bases lay outside the gene matches. CDR3 loop: CASSPQTSGSGNEQFF. The DNA for the CDR3 is TGTGCCAGCAGCCCCCAAACTAGCGGGAGTGGCAATGAGCAGTTCTTC. Combining the CDR3 with reference TRBV7-3 and TRBJ2-1 gives the whole variable domain GAGVSQTPSNKVTEKGKYVELRCDPISGHTALYWYRQSLGQGPEFLIYFQGTGAADDSGLPNDRFFAVRPEGSVSTLKIQRTERGDSAVYLCASSPQTSGSGNEQFFGPGTRLTVL.

This chain joins TRBV12-3 or TRBV12-4 and TRBJ2-5; D is uncertain. The J call may not be correct, given that the DNA end is closer to TRBJ2-7. There are 10 residues in the CDR3. The CDR3 DNA follows: TGTGCCAGCAGACGCTACGAGCAGTACTTC. Protein sequence: CASRRYEQYF.